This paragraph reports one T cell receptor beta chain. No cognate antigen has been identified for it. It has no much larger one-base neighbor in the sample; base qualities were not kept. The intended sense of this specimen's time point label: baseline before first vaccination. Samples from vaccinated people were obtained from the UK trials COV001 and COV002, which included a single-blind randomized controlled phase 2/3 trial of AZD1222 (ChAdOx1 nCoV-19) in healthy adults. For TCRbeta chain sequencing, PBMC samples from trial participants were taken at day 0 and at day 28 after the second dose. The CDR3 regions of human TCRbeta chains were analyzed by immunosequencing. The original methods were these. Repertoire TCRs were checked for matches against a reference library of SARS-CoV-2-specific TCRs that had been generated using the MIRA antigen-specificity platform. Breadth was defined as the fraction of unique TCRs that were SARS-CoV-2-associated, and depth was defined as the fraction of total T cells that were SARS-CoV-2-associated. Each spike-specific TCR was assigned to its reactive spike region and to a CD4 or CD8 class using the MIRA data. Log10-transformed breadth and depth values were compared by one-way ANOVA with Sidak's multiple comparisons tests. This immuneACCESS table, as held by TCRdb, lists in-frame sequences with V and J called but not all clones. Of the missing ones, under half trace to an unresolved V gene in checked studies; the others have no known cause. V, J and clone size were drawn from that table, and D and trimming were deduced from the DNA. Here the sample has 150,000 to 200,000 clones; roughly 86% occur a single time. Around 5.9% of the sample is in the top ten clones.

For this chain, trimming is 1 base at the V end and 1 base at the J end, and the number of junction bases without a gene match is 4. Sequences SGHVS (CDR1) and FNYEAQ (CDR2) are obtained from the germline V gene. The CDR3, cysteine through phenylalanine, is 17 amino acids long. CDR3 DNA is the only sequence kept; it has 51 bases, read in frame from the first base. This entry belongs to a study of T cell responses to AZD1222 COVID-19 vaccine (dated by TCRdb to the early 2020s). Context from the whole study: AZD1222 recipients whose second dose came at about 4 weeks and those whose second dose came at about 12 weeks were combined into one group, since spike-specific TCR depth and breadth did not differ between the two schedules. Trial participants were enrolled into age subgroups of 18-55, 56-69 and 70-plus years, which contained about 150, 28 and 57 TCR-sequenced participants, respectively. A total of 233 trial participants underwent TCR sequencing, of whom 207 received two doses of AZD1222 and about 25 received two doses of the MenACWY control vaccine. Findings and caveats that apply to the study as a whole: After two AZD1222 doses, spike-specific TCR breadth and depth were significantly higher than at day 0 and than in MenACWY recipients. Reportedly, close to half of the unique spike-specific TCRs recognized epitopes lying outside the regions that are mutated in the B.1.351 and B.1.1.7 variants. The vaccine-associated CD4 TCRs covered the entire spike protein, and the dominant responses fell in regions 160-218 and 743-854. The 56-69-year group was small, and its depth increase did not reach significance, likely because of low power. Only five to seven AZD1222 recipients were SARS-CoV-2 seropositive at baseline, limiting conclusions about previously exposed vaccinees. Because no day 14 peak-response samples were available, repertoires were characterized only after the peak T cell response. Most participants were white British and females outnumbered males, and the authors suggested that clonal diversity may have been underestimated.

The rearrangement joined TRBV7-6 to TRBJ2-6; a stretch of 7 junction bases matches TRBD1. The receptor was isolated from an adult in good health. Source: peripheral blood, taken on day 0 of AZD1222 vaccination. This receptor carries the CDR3 CASSLGQGVSGANVLTF. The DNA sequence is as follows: TGTGCCAGCAGCTTAGGACAGGGTGTATCTGGGGCCAACGTCCTGACTTTC.